This TCR beta chain was recovered during a study of shared clonotypes between healthy human individuals. CDR1 MDHEN and CDR2 SYDVKM come from the germline V gene. V lost 7 bases and J 0 bases, leaving 16 bases between the germline ends. The CDR3 has 15 residues. Turning to this clone: Its antigen is not identified.

Findings of the study overall: Measured sharing among donors was expected to vary with sequencing depth.

Method: immunoSEQ multiplex PCR; TCRdb's copy keeps in-frame clones and lacks some. There are some 2.3 million clones in the sample; approximately 95% occur only once, and 0.39% lies in the top ten. Material for sequencing was naive CD4+ T cells from PBMCs. Stated subset: CD45RA+ positively selected. The rearrangement links TRBV28 to TRBJ2-7; tentatively, D is TRBD1 (5 bases). The source of this sequence is a man aged 18 to 29 in good health. Some clones in this sample may be carry-over from other donors' samples. CDR3 DNA: TGTGCCAGCACCAAGGACAAACTGGGCTCCTACGAGCAGTACTTC. It specifies CASTKDKLGSYEQYF.